The 8 T cell receptor beta chains given below trace back to one sample, sequenced in a study of OX40 agonist ivuxolimab in advanced cancers. Sequencing used immunoSEQ multiplex PCR; TCRdb keeps in-frame clones, though not all of them. The table records roughly 61,000 clones, less than 90% of them present only once. The specimen comprised CD4+ or CD8+ T cells sorted from blood, sampled in a trial of the OX40 agonist ivuxolimab. The origin of the receptors is an adult with an advanced solid tumor such as melanoma, head and neck, liver or kidney cancer.

The rearrangement links TRBV10-1 to TRBJ2-3; 7 positions match TRBD2. This CDR3 has 16 residues. CDR1 is WNHNN, CDR2 SYGVQD, per germline (reference sequence). The ends lost 2 bases at V and 2 bases at J; junction bases unmatched: 7. In DNA, the CDR3 is TGCGCCAGCAGTGAGAGGTTGGGGACTAACACAGATACGCAGTATTTT. It yields the protein CASSERLGTNTDTQYF.

This clone was seen once. CDR3 residues: CASMDYNEQFF. The CDR3 DNA sequence: TGTGCCAGTATGGACTACAATGAGCAGTTCTTC. The chain recombines TRBV19 with TRBJ2-1; D gene unclear. V was clipped by 7 bases and J by 3 bases, with 4 bases between them. The CDR3 totals 11 residues. Germline lookup yields CDR1 LNHDA and CDR2 SQIVND (reference sequence).

The genes are TRBV6-6 and TRBJ1-3; 8 bases are shared with TRBD1. Germline V lookup: CDR1 MNHNY, CDR2 SVGAGI (reference sequence). The V and J ends lost 6 bases and 4 bases, in that order; junction bases with no gene match: 8. CDR3 size: 15 residues. CDR3: CASRPQGASGNTIYF. CDR3 nucleotides: TGTGCCAGCAGGCCCCAGGGGGCTTCAGGAAACACCATATATTTT.

The chain uses TRBV5-1 and TRBJ1-6, with TRBD1 matching over 7 bases. Losses at the gene ends were 3 bases for V and 6 bases for J; bases not matched to a gene: 3. The CDR3 is 14 amino acids. CDR1 is SGHRS and CDR2 is YFSETQ in the germline V gene. Written as DNA, the CDR3 is TGCGCCAGCAGCTCGGGACAGATTAATTCACCCCTCCACTTT. This gives the protein CASSSGQINSPLHF. Together with reference TRBV5-1 and TRBJ1-6, the CDR3 gives the full variable domain: KAGVTQTPRYLIKTRGQQVTLSCSPISGHRSVSWYQQTPGQGLQFLFEYFSETQRNKGNFPGRFSGRQFSNSRSEMNVSTLELGDSALYLCASSSGQINSPLHFGNGTRLTVT.

This chain connects TRBV28 to TRBJ2-7; TRBD2 aligns across 9 bases. The CDR3 is made up of 13 amino acids. Trimming at V came to 6 bases and at J to 4 bases, leaving 4 bases not matched to a gene. CDR1 MDHEN and CDR2 SYDVKM come from the germline V gene. The CDR3 spells CASRDLAGYEQYF. The CDR3 bases are TGTGCCAGCAGGGACCTAGCGGGGTACGAGCAGTACTTC. Based on the CDR3 plus reference TRBV28 and TRBJ2-7, the full variable domain is DVKVTQSSRYLVKRTGEKVFLECVQDMDHENMFWYRQDPGLGLRLIYFSYDVKMKEKGDIPEGYSVSREKKERFSLILESASTNQTSMYLCASRDLAGYEQYFGPGTRLTVT.

The count of this clone is one. The chain carries TRBV5-4 and TRBJ2-6; perhaps TRBD2 as D (5 bases). Germline values: CDR1 SGHNT, CDR2 YYREEE (reference sequence). The V end was cut by 4 bases, the J end by 3 bases, with 26 bases between. The CDR3 has 20 residues. The CDR3 DNA is TGTGCCAGCAGCGTCCCGATGGGTGGGAGCGCTACTGGTGGGGCCAACGTCCTGACTTTC. Its protein product is CASSVPMGGSATGGANVLTF.

The chain links TRBV5-4 to TRBJ2-5; 12 bases are shared with TRBD2. The V and J ends lost 4 bases and 4 bases, in that order; junction bases with no gene match: 8. From germline, CDR1 is SGHNT and CDR2 YYREEE (reference sequence). The CDR3 runs to 16 residues. The CDR3 region has the DNA TGTGCCAGCAGCCCTGGTCTAGCGGGAGGGGTAGAGACCCAGTACTTC. It is translated as CASSPGLAGGVETQYF.

A few counts support this clone. The chain combines TRBV5-4 with TRBJ2-7, with a tentative D call TRBD1 (6 bases). V was clipped by 4 bases and J by 5 bases, with 13 bases between them. The length of the CDR3 is 13 residues. The germline V gene encodes CDR1 SGHNT and CDR2 YYREEE (reference sequence). This CDR3 is CASSTKQGHEQYF. As DNA, the CDR3 is TGTGCCAGCAGCACGAAACAGGGCCACGAGCAGTACTTC.